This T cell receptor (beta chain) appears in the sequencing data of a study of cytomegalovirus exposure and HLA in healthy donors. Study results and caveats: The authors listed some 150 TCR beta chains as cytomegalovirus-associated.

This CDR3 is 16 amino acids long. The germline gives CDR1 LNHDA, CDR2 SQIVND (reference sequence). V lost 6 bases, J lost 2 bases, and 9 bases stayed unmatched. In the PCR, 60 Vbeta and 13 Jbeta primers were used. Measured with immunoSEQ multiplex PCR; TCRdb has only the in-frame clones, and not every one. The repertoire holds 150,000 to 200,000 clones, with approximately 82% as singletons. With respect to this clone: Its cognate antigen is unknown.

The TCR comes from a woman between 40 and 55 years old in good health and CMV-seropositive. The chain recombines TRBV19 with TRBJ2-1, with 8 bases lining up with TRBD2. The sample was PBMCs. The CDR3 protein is CASSRPLAVAYNEQFF. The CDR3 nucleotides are TGTGCCAGTAGCAGACCACTAGCGGTAGCCTACAATGAGCAGTTCTTC.